The rows below give T cell receptor beta chains drawn from one sample of a study of T cells after yellow fever vaccination. TCRdb fed the 5' RACE reads into MiXCR, producing one record per CDR3 protein. Of over 25,000 distinct CDR3 sequences in the sample, 4.5% to 7% were seen once. The source material was PBMCs, either bulk or a sorted T-cell subset (CD4+, CD8+, memory, or dextramer-sorted; not recorded which), sampled 15 days after the yellow fever booster vaccination. The source of these receptors is a man aged 25 to 40 who received the YFV17D yellow fever vaccine. CDR3s include the opening cysteine and the closing phenylalanine or tryptophan. The D gene is left open where the match is weak. Clone size is stated in some rows and not others, as once, few, many or a class when expanded.

TRBJ2-1	many	-	TRBV27	TGTGCCAGCAGCATGATTTGGGGCTCCTACAATGAGCAGTTCTTC	CASSMIWGSYNEQFF
TRBJ2-5	medium-sized	TRBD2	TRBV15	TGTGCCACCAGCAGAGTCGCTAGCGGGGGGAGTGAGACCCAGTACTTC	CATSRVASGGSETQYF
TRBJ2-5	many	-	TRBV3-1	TGTGCCAGCAGGTCGACCCGGGACTTACAAGAGACCCAGTACTTC	CASRSTRDLQETQYF
TRBJ2-1	few	-	TRBV11-3	TGTGCCAGCAGCCTGGGCCCGTGGGAGCAGTTCTTC	CASSLGPWEQFF
TRBJ2-1	many	-	TRBV7-2	TGTGCCAGCAGCTTAACGATTTACAATGAGCAGTTCTTC	CASSLTIYNEQFF
TRBJ2-3	many	-	TRBV11-2	TGTGCCAGCAGCGAGATACTGCGGACTGGCACAGATACGCAGTATTTT	CASSEILRTGTDTQYF
TRBJ2-2	many	-	TRBV27	TGTGCCAGCAGTTCACCCGGGACGGGGAACACCGGGGAGCTGTTTTTT	CASSSPGTGNTGELFF
TRBJ2-2	many	TRBD2	TRBV12-3/TRBV12-4	TGTGCCAGCAGCCTAGCGGGAGAAACCGGGGAGCTGTTTTTT	CASSLAGETGELFF
TRBJ1-5	many	-	TRBV28	TGTGCCACCGGACTGCGGGGTCAGCCCCAGCATTTT	CATGLRGQPQHF
TRBJ1-1	many	-	TRBV30	TGTGCCTGGAGTGGGGTGAGGGACACTGAAGCTTTCTTT	CAWSGVRDTEAFF
TRBJ2-5	-	TRBD2	TRBV29-1	TGCAGCGTTGAGCTAGCGGGAGTGGCCAGAGAGACCCAGTACTTC	CSVELAGVARETQYF
TRBJ1-5	many	-	TRBV20-1	TGCAGTGCTAGGAGGGGCAATCAGCCCCAGCATTTT	CSARRGNQPQHF
TRBJ2-3	few	TRBD1	TRBV7-6	TGTGCCAGCAGCTTTAGACGACAGGGGGCCGCAGATACGCAGTATTTT	CASSFRRQGAADTQYF
TRBJ2-1	many	-	TRBV20-1	TGCAGTGCTAGAACGGACGTTCAAAGAATATACAATGAGCAGTTCTTC	CSARTDVQRIYNEQFF
TRBJ2-3	medium-sized	-	TRBV6-5	TGTGCCAGCAGGAGAATAGAGGGCCCGGGTACGCAGTATTTT	CASRRIEGPGTQYF
TRBJ1-2	many	-	TRBV20-1	TGCAGTGCTAGCCCCCACGTTCGGGGCTACACCTTC	CSASPHVRGYTF
TRBJ1-5	many	-	TRBV7-2	TGTGCCAGCAGCTTAGAGGCAAACAATCAGCCCCAGCATTTT	CASSLEANNQPQHF
TRBJ2-3	-	TRBD2	TRBV30	TGTGCCTGGAGTGAGGGACTAGCGGAGGCAGATACGCAGTATTTT	CAWSEGLAEADTQYF
TRBJ1-1	many	TRBD1	TRBV12-3/TRBV12-4	TGTGCCAGCAGGGACCAGGGGGGTGGGGCTGAAGCTTTCTTT	CASRDQGGGAEAFF
TRBJ1-1	many	-	TRBV10-3	TGTGCCATCAGGGAGGGCAATATCAACACCATAAACACTGAAGCTTTCTTT	CAIREGNINTINTEAFF
TRBJ1-5	many	-	TRBV29-1	TGCAGCGTTTCTGCGGGGGATCAGCCCCAGCATTTT	CSVSAGDQPQHF
TRBJ2-3	-	-	TRBV19	TGTGCCAGTGGACCAGGGAGGCAGGCTACGCAGTATTTT	CASGPGRQATQYF
TRBJ1-4	many	TRBD1	TRBV29-1	TGCAGCGCTACGACAGGGGATCAGGAAAAACTGTTTTTT	CSATTGDQEKLFF
TRBJ2-7	many	TRBD2	TRBV20-1	TGCAGGGCGGGGGGGGGAGTGGCCGAGCAGTACTTC	CRAGGGVAEQYF
TRBJ2-3	many	TRBD2	TRBV20-1	TGCAGTGCTAGAGATGAGCGGGGGACTAGCGGGAGAATAAATACGCAGTATTTT	CSARDERGTSGRINTQYF
TRBJ2-4	medium-sized	-	TRBV7-2	TGTGCCAGCAGCTTAGCTGGGGGGAGAAACATTCAGTACTTC	CASSLAGGRNIQYF
TRBJ2-2	many	TRBD2	TRBV5-1	TGCGCCAGCAGCTTCGGACAGGCTAGCGGGAGGGCCGGGGAGCTGTTTTTT	CASSFGQASGRAGELFF
TRBJ1-1	many	-	TRBV15	TGTGCCACCAGCTTCGCGAGTCAGGGGACTGAAGCTTTCTTT	CATSFASQGTEAFF
TRBJ2-1	many	TRBD2	TRBV5-1	TGCGCCAGCAGCGGAGGGACTAGCGGGAGTATTGATGAGCAGTTCTTC	CASSGGTSGSIDEQFF
TRBJ2-3	many	-	TRBV3-1	TGTGCCAGCAGACTCTCGGGGGTCTCGGATACGCAGTATTTT	CASRLSGVSDTQYF
TRBJ2-3	many	TRBD2	TRBV7-2	TGTGCCAGCCAAAGCGGGAGTAGCACAGATACGCAGTATTTT	CASQSGSSTDTQYF
TRBJ2-7	many	TRBD1	TRBV14	TGTGCCAGCACGAGGGGGACAGGCCACGAGCAGTACTTC	CASTRGTGHEQYF
TRBJ2-1	-	TRBD2	TRBV7-2	TGTGCCAGCAGCAATAGAGCGGGAGGGCATTATGAGCAGTTCTTC	CASSNRAGGHYEQFF
TRBJ1-2	many	-	TRBV7-9	TGTGCCAGCAGCCCGCACCCGAGGGTCGGCTACACCTTC	CASSPHPRVGYTF
TRBJ2-5	many	TRBD2	TRBV11-2	TGTGCCAGCAGCTCCCCTAGGGCTAGCGGGAGACCTCCAGAGACCCAGTACTTC	CASSSPRASGRPPETQYF
TRBJ1-1	-	-	TRBV20-1	TGCAGTGCTTCGCTTCCAACGTCTGAAGCTTTCTTT	CSASLPTSEAFF
TRBJ2-1	many	-	TRBV11-1	TGTGCCAGCAGCCCCCTTCCACGTTTTAGACCTCCACGCAATGAGCAGTTCTTC	CASSPLPRFRPPRNEQFF
TRBJ1-6	many	TRBD1	TRBV6-1	TGTGCCAGCGGTCAGGGCAGGGGGAATTCACCCCTCCACTTT	CASGQGRGNSPLHF
TRBJ1-2	many	-	TRBV9	TGTGCCAGCAGCGCAGGGATCTTAGCTAACTATGGCTACACCTTC	CASSAGILANYGYTF
TRBJ1-1	-	-	TRBV6-5	TGTGCCAGCAGTTATTACCCCGCTAACACTGAAGCTTTCTTT	CASSYYPANTEAFF
TRBJ1-1	many	-	TRBV15	TGTGCCACCTCGGTCGGTCTTGGGGTTTTCTTT	CATSVGLGVFF
TRBJ1-5	many	TRBD1	TRBV2	TGTGCCAGCAGTTTACAGGGGACCAGCAATCAGCCCCAGCATTTT	CASSLQGTSNQPQHF